One and the same sample provided the 5 T cell receptor beta chains below, sequenced in a study of T cells in Graves' hyperthyroidism and ophthalmopathy. Authors of the study amplified TCR beta CDR3 regions from RNA transcripts. An initial round of RT-PCR targeting the TCR CDR3 relied on the HTBI primer set. TCRdb reprocessed the multiplex PCR reads with MiXCR, giving one entry per CDR3 protein. The sample has fewer than 750,000 distinct CDR3 sequences, more than 12% seen once. The sequencing input was blood. Receptors were obtained from a woman between 50 and 59 years old with Graves' ophthalmopathy.

This chain links TRBV20-1 with TRBJ2-7; TRBD1 matches 10 bases. This CDR3 contains 14 residues. Trimming removed 5 bases from V and 4 bases from J; junction bases left unmatched: 8. Germline V gene sequence: CDR1 DFQATT, CDR2 SNEGSKA (reference sequence). CDR3: CSAWTGGVMYEQYF. CDR3 nucleotides: TGCAGTGCTTGGACAGGGGGTGTAATGTACGAGCAGTACTTC.

This clonotype came up many times. The gene calls are TRBV5-1 and TRBJ1-4; 9 bases align to TRBD1. V was clipped by 0 bases and J by 5 bases; unmatched bases: 2. The CDR3 has 15 amino acids. Germline CDR1 and CDR2: SGHRS and YFSETQ. The CDR3 DNA reads TGCGCCAGCAGCTTGGTTGGGACAGGGAATGAAAAACTGTTTTTT. This sequence encodes CASSLVGTGNEKLFF.

This clonotype was counted at least ten times. The chain is built from TRBV20-1 and TRBJ2-1; 12 bases line up with TRBD2. Germline assignment: CDR1 DFQATT and CDR2 SNEGSKA (reference sequence). The length of the CDR3 is 17 residues. The V segment lost 0 bases and the J segment 9 bases; nucleotides outside the gene matches: 12. This CDR3 is CSARDGDRLAGVSEQFF. CDR3 DNA: TGCAGTGCTAGAGATGGGGACCGACTAGCGGGAGTGAGTGAGCAGTTCTTC.

This clonotype was found many times. The rearrangement uses TRBV7-2 and TRBJ1-1; D remains ambiguous. Per germline, CDR1 SGHTA and CDR2 FQGNSA. V shed 2 bases and J shed 1 base, with 11 bases lying between them. The length of the CDR3 is 15 residues. The CDR3 reads CASSLIGGPNTEAFF. CDR3 in DNA: TGTGCCAGCAGCTTAATTGGCGGACCGAACACTGAAGCTTTCTTT.

This clonotype was seen ten or more times. The chain uses TRBV20-1 and TRBJ2-1; the match to TRBD2 covers 9 bases. The CDR3 totals 15 residues. The V gene end was trimmed by 0 bases and the J gene end by 10 bases; junction bases not matched to a gene: 10. Germline V gene sequence: CDR1 DFQATT, CDR2 SNEGSKA (reference sequence). In DNA, the CDR3 is TGCAGTGCTAGAGATCTCGCGGGAGGGTGGGGAGAGCAGTTCTTC. Its protein product is CSARDLAGGWGEQFF.